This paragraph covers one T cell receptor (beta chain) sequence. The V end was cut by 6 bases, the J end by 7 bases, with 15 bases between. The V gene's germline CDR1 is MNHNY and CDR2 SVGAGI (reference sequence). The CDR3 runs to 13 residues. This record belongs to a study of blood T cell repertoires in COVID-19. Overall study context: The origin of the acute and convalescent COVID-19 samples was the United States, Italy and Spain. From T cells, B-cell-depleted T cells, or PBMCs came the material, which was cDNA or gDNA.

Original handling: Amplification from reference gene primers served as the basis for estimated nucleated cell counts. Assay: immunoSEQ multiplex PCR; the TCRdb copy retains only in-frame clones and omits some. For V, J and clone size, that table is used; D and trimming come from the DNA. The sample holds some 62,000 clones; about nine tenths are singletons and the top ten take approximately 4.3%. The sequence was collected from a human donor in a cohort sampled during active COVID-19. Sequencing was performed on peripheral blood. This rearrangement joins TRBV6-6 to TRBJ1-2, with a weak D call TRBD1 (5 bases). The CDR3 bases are TGTGCCAGCAGCCCCTCTACTCAGGGTGGCTACACCTTC. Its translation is CASSPSTQGGYTF.